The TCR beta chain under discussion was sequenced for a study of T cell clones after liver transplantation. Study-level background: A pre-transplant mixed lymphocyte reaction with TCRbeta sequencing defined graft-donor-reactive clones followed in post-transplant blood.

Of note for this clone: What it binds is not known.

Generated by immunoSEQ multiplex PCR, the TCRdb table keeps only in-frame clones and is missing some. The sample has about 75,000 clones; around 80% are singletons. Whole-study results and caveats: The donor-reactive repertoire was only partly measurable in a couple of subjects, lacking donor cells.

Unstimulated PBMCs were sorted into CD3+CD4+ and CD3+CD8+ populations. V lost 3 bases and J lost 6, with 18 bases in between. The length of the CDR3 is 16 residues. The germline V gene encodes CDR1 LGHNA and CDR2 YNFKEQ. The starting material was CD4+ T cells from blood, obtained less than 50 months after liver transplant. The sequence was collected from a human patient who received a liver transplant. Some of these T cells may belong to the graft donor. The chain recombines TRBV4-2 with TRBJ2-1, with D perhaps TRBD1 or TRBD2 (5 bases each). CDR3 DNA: TGTGCCAGCAGCCACGGAGCGGCCATCGGGACCAATGAGCAGTTCTTC. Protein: CASSHGAAIGTNEQFF.